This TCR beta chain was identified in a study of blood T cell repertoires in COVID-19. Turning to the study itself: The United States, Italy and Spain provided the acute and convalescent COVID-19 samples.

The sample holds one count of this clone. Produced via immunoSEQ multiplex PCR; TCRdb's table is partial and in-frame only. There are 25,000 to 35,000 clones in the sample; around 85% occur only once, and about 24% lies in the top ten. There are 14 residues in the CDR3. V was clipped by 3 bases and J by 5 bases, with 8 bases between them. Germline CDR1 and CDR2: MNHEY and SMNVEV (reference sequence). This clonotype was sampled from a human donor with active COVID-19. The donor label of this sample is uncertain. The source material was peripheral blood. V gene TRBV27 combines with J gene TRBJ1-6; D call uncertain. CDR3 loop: CASSFLSNNSPLHF. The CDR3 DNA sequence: TGTGCCAGCAGTTTTCTAAGTAATAATTCACCCCTCCACTTT.